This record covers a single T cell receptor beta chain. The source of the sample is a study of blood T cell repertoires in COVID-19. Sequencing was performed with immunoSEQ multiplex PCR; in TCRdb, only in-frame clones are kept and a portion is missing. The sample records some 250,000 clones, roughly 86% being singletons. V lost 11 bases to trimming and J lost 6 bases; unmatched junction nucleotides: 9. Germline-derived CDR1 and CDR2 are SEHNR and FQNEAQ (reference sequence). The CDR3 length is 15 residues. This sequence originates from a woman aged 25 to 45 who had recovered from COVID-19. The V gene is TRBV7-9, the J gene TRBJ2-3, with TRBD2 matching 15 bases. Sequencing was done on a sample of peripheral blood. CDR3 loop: CAGGRTSGGADTQYF. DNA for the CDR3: TGTGCCGGAGGGCGGACTAGCGGGGGGGCTGATACGCAGTATTTT.